This TCR beta chain was captured in a study of blood T cell repertoires in COVID-19. The data were produced by immunoSEQ multiplex PCR, yet TCRdb's version contains in-frame clones alone and is incomplete. The repertoire has some 260,000 clones, 75% to 95% of them found once; the top ten carry approximately 2%. V gave up 3 bases and J gave up 4 bases; unmatched junction bases: 13. The V gene's germline CDR1 is LNHDA and CDR2 SQIVND (reference sequence). The CDR3 has 17 residues. Only one count was recorded for this clone. The chain carries TRBV19 and TRBJ2-7; 9 nucleotides line up with TRBD1. The source is a woman aged 18-30 years who had recovered from COVID-19. What was sequenced was PBMCs or T cells enriched from blood (not recorded which). The CDR3 DNA follows: TGTGCCAGTAGTATCGGACAGGGGCGGTTTTTCAGGTACGAGCAGTACTTC. This gives the protein CASSIGQGRFFRYEQYF.